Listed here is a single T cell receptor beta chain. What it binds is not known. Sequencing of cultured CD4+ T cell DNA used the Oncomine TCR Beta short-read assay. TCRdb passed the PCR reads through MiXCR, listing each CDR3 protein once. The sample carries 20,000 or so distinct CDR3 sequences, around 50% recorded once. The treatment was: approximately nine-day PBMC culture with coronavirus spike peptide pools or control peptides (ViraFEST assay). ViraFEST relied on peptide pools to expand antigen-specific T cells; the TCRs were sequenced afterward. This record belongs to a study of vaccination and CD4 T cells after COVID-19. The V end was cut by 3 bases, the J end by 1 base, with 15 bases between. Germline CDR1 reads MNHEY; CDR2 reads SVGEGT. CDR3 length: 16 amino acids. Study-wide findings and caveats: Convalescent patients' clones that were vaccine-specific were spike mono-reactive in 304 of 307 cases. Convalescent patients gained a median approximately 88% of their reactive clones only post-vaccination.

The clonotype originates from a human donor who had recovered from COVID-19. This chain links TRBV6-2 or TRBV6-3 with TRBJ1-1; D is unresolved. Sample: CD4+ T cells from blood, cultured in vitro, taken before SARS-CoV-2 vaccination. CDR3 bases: TGTGCCAGCAGTTATCAGGCCCAGAGAACGAACACTGAAGCTTTCTTT. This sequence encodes CASSYQAQRTNTEAFF.